Below are 27 T cell receptor beta chains sequenced from a single sample in a study of cytomegalovirus exposure and HLA in healthy donors. The PCR employed 60 Vbeta primers together with 13 Jbeta primers. TCRdb's copy holds only in-frame clones and misses some; the assay was immunoSEQ multiplex PCR. The sample records roughly 140,000 clones, nearly 80% being singletons. Sequencing input: PBMCs. The source of these receptors is a woman aged 25 to 45 in good health and CMV-seronegative.

Comment on this clone: At the DNA level, this CDR3 is encoded by other sequences in the same sample as well. The chain uses TRBV2 and TRBJ2-6; D call uncertain. Germline V CDR1 and CDR2: SNHLY, FYNNEI. Between the trimmed V and J ends, which lost 4 bases and 1 base, there was a span of 5 bases. This CDR3 contains 14 residues. CDR3 amino acids: CASSGSSGANVLTF. The CDR3 DNA reads TGTGCCAGCAGTGGTTCTTCTGGGGCCAACGTCCTGACTTTC.

The chain is built from TRBV30 and TRBJ1-3; a weak D match, TRBD1 (6 bases). CDR1 and CDR2 (germline): GTSNPN, SVGIG (reference sequence). Deletions cut 3 bases from V and 0 bases from J, with 12 bases between. CDR3 length: 15 amino acids. The CDR3 DNA is TGTGCCTGGAGCCAGGACAGTTACTCTGGAAACACCATATATTTT. As protein: CAWSQDSYSGNTIYF. The variable domain in full, with the rest retrieved from reference TRBV30 and TRBJ1-3, is SQTIHQWPATLVQPVGSPLSLECTVEGTSNPNLYWYRQAAGRGLQLLFYSVGIGQISSEVPQNLSASRPQDRQFILSSKKLLLSDSGFYLCAWSQDSYSGNTIYFGEGSWLTVV.

DNA of the CDR3: TGTGCCAGCAGCCGGGACAGATCTAATTCACCCCTCCACTTT. Its protein product is CASSRDRSNSPLHF. The V and J genes are TRBV2 and TRBJ1-6; TRBD1 matches 7 bases. Germline-derived CDR1 and CDR2 are SNHLY and FYNNEI. With V trimmed by 6 bases and J by 6 bases, 5 bases remained unmatched. The CDR3 has 14 amino acids.

This rearrangement joins TRBV27 to TRBJ2-2; 7 nucleotides agree with TRBD1. The CDR3 consists of 18 residues. Germline CDR1 and CDR2: MNHEY and SMNVEV (reference sequence). J lost 3 bases, V lost 5 bases, and 15 bases had no gene match. DNA of the CDR3: TGTGCCAGCAGTAGTAAACAGGGGCACCCTTATTACACCGGGGAGCTGTTTTTT. It translates to CASSSKQGHPYYTGELFF.

V usage is TRBV9 and J usage is TRBJ2-5, with TRBD1 matching 11 bases. Unmatched junction bases numbered 10, after V lost 6 bases and J lost 3 bases. The CDR3 totals 16 residues. Per germline, CDR1 SGDLS and CDR2 YYNGEE. The CDR3, as DNA: TGTGCCAGCAATTTGGGTCCGGGACAGGGGGAAGAGACCCAGTACTTC. It codes for CASNLGPGQGEETQYF.

The V gene is TRBV7-9, the J gene TRBJ2-5; weak D call: TRBD2 (5 bases). Trimming took 3 bases from V and 2 from J, leaving 7 bases between them. Germline CDR1 is SEHNR and CDR2 is FQNEAQ (reference sequence). The CDR3 is 13 amino acids. The CDR3 nucleotides are TGTGCCAGCAGCTTTTCGGGGCAAGAGACCCAGTACTTC. Protein product: CASSFSGQETQYF.

This chain uses TRBV5-1 with TRBJ2-1; 7 positions agree with TRBD2. CDR3 length equals 16 residues. V shed 5 bases, J shed 0 bases, and the junction held 8 bases outside the gene matches. Germline CDR1 SGHRS, CDR2 YFSETQ. DNA of the CDR3: TGCGCCAGCAGGGGGGGGGTCTACAGCTCCTACAATGAGCAGTTCTTC. Its protein product is CASRGGVYSSYNEQFF.

This sequence joins TRBV4-1 and TRBJ1-3; D remains unclear. V lost 4 bases, J lost 2 bases, and 6 bases lay in between. This CDR3 spans 13 amino acids. CDR1 is MGHRA, CDR2 YSYEKL, per germline. CDR3 sequence reads: CASSPLPGNTIYF. The CDR3 DNA reads TGCGCCAGCAGCCCACTCCCTGGAAACACCATATATTTT.

The chain recombines TRBV7-3 with TRBJ1-3; 7 nucleotides line up with TRBD1. The CDR3 runs 15 residues. The junction had 3 bases not matched to a gene; V was cut back by 2 bases and J by 2 bases. Germline V gene data show CDR1 as SGHTA and CDR2 as FQGTGA. The CDR3 DNA reads TGTGCCAGCAGCTTAGGAGGGGGCACTGGAAACACCATATATTTT. This translates into CASSLGGGTGNTIYF.

The chain is built from TRBV6-1 and TRBJ1-1; TRBD1 agrees at 12 bases. Germline loops: CDR1 MNHNS, CDR2 SASEGT. V lost 5 bases and J lost 4; bases outside the gene matches: 5. The CDR3 covers 15 residues. CDR3 bases: TGTGCCAGCAGTACAGGGACAGGGGGCGGCACTGAAGCTTTCTTT. Translation gives CASSTGTGGGTEAFF.

The V gene is TRBV5-4, the J gene TRBJ1-2; weak D call: TRBD1 (5 bases). The germline V and J ends were trimmed by 1 base and 6 bases, with 13 bases remaining between them. From germline, CDR1 is SGHNT and CDR2 YYREEE (reference sequence). The CDR3 is made up of 14 amino acids. The CDR3 nucleotides are TGTGCCAGCAGCTTGCCGGGAGGGACGAATGGCTACACCTTC. Its protein is CASSLPGGTNGYTF.

This sequence joins TRBV5-4 and TRBJ2-5; 9 nucleotides agree with TRBD2. Unmatched junction bases numbered 6, after V lost 0 bases and J lost 3 bases. The CDR3 runs 16 residues. Per the germline V gene, CDR1 is SGHNT and CDR2 is YYREEE (reference sequence). The CDR3 DNA is TGTGCCAGCAGCTTGGCTGGAAGCGGGGGGAAAGAGACCCAGTACTTC. Encoded protein: CASSLAGSGGKETQYF.

This clone was recorded only once. The chain has TRBV7-2 and TRBJ1-1, with TRBD1 as a possible D gene (6 bases). V was cut by 5 bases and J by 7 bases, with 17 bases left in between. CDR1 and CDR2 (germline): SGHTA, FQGNSA. The CDR3 runs 14 residues. CDR3 sequence (DNA): TGTGCCAGCAGCCGAAGAAGGGACACCAATGAAGCTTTCTTT. Translated, it gives CASSRRRDTNEAFF.

In DNA, the CDR3 is TGCGCCAGCAGCTCGACTAGCGTTGGTGGCTACACCTTC. Translating it yields CASSSTSVGGYTF. This chain links TRBV5-1 with TRBJ1-2; D uncertain. Germline V CDR1 and CDR2: SGHRS, YFSETQ. V was cut by 3 bases and J by 7 bases, with 13 bases left in between. The CDR3 is 13 residues long.

The chain has TRBV4-1 and TRBJ1-5; perhaps TRBD1 as D (6 bases). This CDR3 has 13 residues. Germline V lookup: CDR1 MGHRA, CDR2 YSYEKL. Trimming took 3 bases from V and 7 from J, leaving 10 bases between them. The CDR3 sequence is CASSQGAKQPQHF. In DNA form, the CDR3 reads TGCGCCAGCAGCCAGGGGGCTAAACAGCCCCAGCATTTT.

The CDR3 is CASSPGTGKFGTEAFF. The CDR3 coding sequence is TGTGCCAGCAGCCCCGGGACAGGGAAGTTTGGCACTGAAGCTTTCTTT. The chain has TRBV11-3 and TRBJ1-1, with 9 bases that match TRBD1. The CDR3 is made up of 16 amino acids. CDR1 SGHNT and CDR2 YENEEA come from the germline V gene. With V trimmed by 5 bases and J by 4 bases, 11 bases remained unmatched.

The rearrangement uses TRBV7-2 and TRBJ2-5, with D unclear. CDR3 length: 13 residues. The V end was cut by 3 bases, the J end by 4 bases, with 9 bases between. In germline, CDR1 is SGHTA, CDR2 FQGNSA. The CDR3 sequence is CASSFQARETQYF. In nucleotides, the CDR3 is TGTGCCAGCAGCTTCCAGGCACGAGAGACCCAGTACTTC. The entire variable domain, with the rest obtained from reference TRBV7-2 and TRBJ2-5, is as follows: GAGVSQSPSNKVTEKGKDVELRCDPISGHTALYWYRQSLGQGLEFLIYFQGNSAPDKSGLPSDRFSAERTGGSVSTLTIQRTQQEDSAVYLCASSFQARETQYFGPGTRLLVL.

The rearrangement links TRBV29-1 to TRBJ2-7; possibly TRBD1 for D (6 bases). This CDR3 has 12 amino acids. Germline lookup yields CDR1 SQVTM and CDR2 ANQGSEA. Trimming removed 4 bases at V and 2 bases at J, with 9 bases between. The CDR3, as DNA: TGCAGCGTTGGGGACACTACCTACGAGCAGTACTTC. Amino acid sequence: CSVGDTTYEQYF.

The rearrangement uses TRBV6-5 and TRBJ1-2, with 7 bases that match TRBD1. The CDR3 loop spans 14 amino acids. The J segment lost 4 bases and the V segment lost 6 bases, leaving 8 bases of the junction unmatched. CDR1 and CDR2 from the germline V gene are MNHEY and SVGAGI. CDR3 protein: CASSPQGTGYGYTF. CDR3 DNA: TGTGCCAGCAGCCCACAGGGGACGGGCTATGGCTACACCTTC.

This chain links TRBV27 with TRBJ2-5; 7 positions match TRBD2. CDR1 and CDR2 from the germline V gene are MNHEY and SMNVEV (reference sequence). V lost 5 bases and J lost 3; bases outside the gene matches: 9. The CDR3 runs to 15 residues. The CDR3 DNA sequence: TGTGCCAGCAGTGCCTTTGGGGGGGGAGAAGAGACCCAGTACTTC. This codes for CASSAFGGGEETQYF.

By share, this clone ranks as medium-sized. The chain couples TRBV5-4 to TRBJ1-2; D possibly corresponds to TRBD1 (6 bases). Looked up from germline, CDR1 is SGHNT and CDR2 is YYREEE (reference sequence). V lost 4 bases to trimming and J lost 7 bases, with 17 bases between them. This CDR3 has 14 residues. CDR3 coding DNA: TGTGCCAGCAGCCCGGACAGCTATGTTGGTGGCTACACCTTC. Protein sequence: CASSPDSYVGGYTF.

This rearrangement joins TRBV15 to TRBJ1-2, with unresolved D. CDR3 length: 13 amino acids. Deletions cut 0 bases from V and 5 bases from J, with 7 bases between. The V gene's germline CDR1 is LNHNV and CDR2 YYDKDF (reference sequence). CDR3: CATSRDSVYGYTF. In DNA form, the CDR3 reads TGTGCCACCAGCAGAGACTCGGTTTATGGCTACACCTTC.

The chain carries TRBV30 and TRBJ2-7; D ambiguous. Trimming took off 4 bases at V and 2 bases at J, with 18 bases between the two ends. The CDR3 extends over 15 amino acids. Germline CDR1 reads GTSNPN; CDR2 reads SVGIG (reference sequence). CDR3 protein: CAWTLKTSGAYEQYF. The CDR3 nucleotides are TGTGCCTGGACCCTAAAAACGTCGGGTGCCTACGAGCAGTACTTC. Based on the CDR3 plus reference TRBV30 and TRBJ2-7, the full variable domain is SQTIHQWPATLVQPVGSPLSLECTVEGTSNPNLYWYRQAAGRGLQLLFYSVGIGQISSEVPQNLSASRPQDRQFILSSKKLLLSDSGFYLCAWTLKTSGAYEQYFGPGTRLTVT.

The chain recombines TRBV25-1 with TRBJ1-1; 7 positions match TRBD1. The germline V gene encodes CDR1 MGHDK and CDR2 SYGVNS. The J segment lost 11 bases and the V segment lost 7 bases, leaving 13 bases of the junction unmatched. This CDR3 contains 13 residues. DNA for the CDR3: TGTGCCAGCACCGCTAGTCCGGGACAGTGGGCTTTCTTT. The encoded protein is CASTASPGQWAFF. The entire variable domain, with the rest obtained from reference TRBV25-1 and TRBJ1-1, is as follows: EADIYQTPRYLVIGTGKKITLECSQTMGHDKMYWYQQDPGMELHLIHYSYGVNSTEKGDLSSESTVSRIRTEHFPLTLESARPSHTSQYLCASTASPGQWAFFGQGTRLTVV.

The chain recombines TRBV10-3 with TRBJ2-5, with TRBD2 identical over 13 bases. The V gene's germline CDR1 is ENHRY and CDR2 SYGVKD. The CDR3 runs to 18 residues. J gave up 5 bases and V 2 bases, and 11 bases lay outside the gene matches. This CDR3 is CAISEAPGTSGVLETQYF. The CDR3 bases are TGTGCCATCAGTGAGGCCCCGGGGACTAGCGGGGTCCTTGAGACCCAGTACTTC.

This sequence joins TRBV11-3 and TRBJ2-1, with 12 bases matching TRBD2. Losses at the gene ends were 1 base for V and 7 bases for J; bases not matched to a gene: 8. CDR1 and CDR2 (germline): SGHNT, YENEEA. The CDR3 contains 17 residues. CDR3 protein: CASSLGGLAGGRNEQFF. The CDR3 coding sequence is TGTGCCAGCAGCTTAGGGGGGCTAGCGGGGGGGCGTAATGAGCAGTTCTTC.

This chain joins TRBV6-1 and TRBJ2-2; unclear D gene. Trimming took off 5 bases at V and 7 bases at J, with 8 bases between the two ends. CDR3 length: 12 amino acids. Germline CDR1 is MNHNS and CDR2 is SASEGT. The CDR3 nucleotides are TGTGCCAGCAGTATCCGAGGCGGGGAGCTGTTTTTT. The encoded protein is CASSIRGGELFF.